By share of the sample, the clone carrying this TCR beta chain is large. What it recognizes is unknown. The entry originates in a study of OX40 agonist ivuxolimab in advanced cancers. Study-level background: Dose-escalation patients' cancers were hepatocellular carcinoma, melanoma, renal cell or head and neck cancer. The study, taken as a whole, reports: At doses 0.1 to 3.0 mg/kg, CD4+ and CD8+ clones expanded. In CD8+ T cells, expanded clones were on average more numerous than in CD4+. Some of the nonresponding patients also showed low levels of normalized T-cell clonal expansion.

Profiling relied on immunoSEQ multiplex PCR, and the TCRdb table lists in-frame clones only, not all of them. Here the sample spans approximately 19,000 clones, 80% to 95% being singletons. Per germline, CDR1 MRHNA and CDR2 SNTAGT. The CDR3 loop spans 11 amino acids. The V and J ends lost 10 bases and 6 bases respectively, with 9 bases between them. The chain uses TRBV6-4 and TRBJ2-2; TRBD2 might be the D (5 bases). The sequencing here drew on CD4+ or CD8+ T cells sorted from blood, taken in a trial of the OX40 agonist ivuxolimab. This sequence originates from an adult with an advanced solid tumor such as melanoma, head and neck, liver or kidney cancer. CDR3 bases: TGTGCCACACGGGATTCCGGGGAGCTGTTTTTT. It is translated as CATRDSGELFF.